What follows are 26 T cell receptor beta chains derived from one specimen sequenced in a study of cytomegalovirus exposure and HLA in healthy donors. Use of 60 Vbeta and 13 Jbeta primers characterized the PCR. Method: immunoSEQ multiplex PCR; TCRdb's copy keeps in-frame clones and lacks some. The sample yields approximately 200,000 clones, of which the top ten take up approximately 0.74%. Sequences were obtained from PBMCs. Source of these receptors: a boy younger than 18 in good health and CMV-seronegative.

This rearrangement joins TRBV11-1 to TRBJ2-3; D may be TRBD2 (5 bases). This CDR3 is built from 13 residues. Germline loops: CDR1 SGHAT, CDR2 FQDESV (reference sequence). The V and J ends lost 4 bases and 6 bases respectively, with 11 bases between them. The chain's CDR3 is CASSSSLVDTQYF. DNA of the CDR3: TGTGCCAGCAGCTCCTCACTAGTGGATACGCAGTATTTT.

V and J are TRBV19 and TRBJ2-7, with TRBD1 matching over 7 bases. This CDR3 comprises 15 residues. V was clipped by 2 bases and J by 1 base; unmatched bases: 5. Germline V CDR1 and CDR2: LNHDA, SQIVND (reference sequence). For the CDR3, the DNA is TGTGCCAGTAGTATAAGGTTACAGGGGTCCTACGAGCAGTACTTC. This encodes CASSIRLQGSYEQYF.

J is TRBJ2-7 and V is TRBV28; TRBD1 matches 8 bases. The CDR3 is made up of 16 amino acids. Looked up from germline, CDR1 is MDHEN and CDR2 is SYDVKM. The V gene end was trimmed by 5 bases and the J gene end by 0 bases; junction bases not matched to a gene: 9. CDR3 sequence: CASSHLRTGSSYEQYF. CDR3 bases: TGTGCCAGCAGTCACCTCCGGACAGGGAGCTCCTACGAGCAGTACTTC.

The chain carries TRBV7-9 and TRBJ2-3; weak D call: TRBD2 (6 bases). V was shortened by 3 bases and J by 0 bases, with 13 bases between the two germline ends. From germline, CDR1 is SEHNR and CDR2 FQNEAQ (reference sequence). The CDR3 sequence is 16 residues long. The CDR3 nucleotides read TGTGCCAGCAGCTTCCTTGGCGGGGCGAGCACAGATACGCAGTATTTT. It translates to CASSFLGGASTDTQYF.

The chain joins TRBV4-3 to TRBJ1-5; D is uncertain. V lost 0 bases, J lost 11 bases, and 17 bases lay in between. The CDR3 loop spans 15 amino acids. Germline V gene sequence: CDR1 LGHNA, CDR2 YSLEER. The CDR3 spells CASSQEATGARSQHF. CDR3 sequence (DNA): TGCGCCAGCAGCCAAGAGGCGACGGGAGCTCGGTCCCAGCATTTT.

The chain uses TRBV30 and TRBJ1-1; D gene unclear. The CDR3 has 13 residues. Per the germline V gene, CDR1 is GTSNPN and CDR2 is SVGIG (reference sequence). V lost 0 bases to trimming and J lost 12 bases, with 17 bases between them. The CDR3 sequence: CAWSVLNSQETFF. DNA for the CDR3: TGTGCCTGGAGTGTACTGAATTCCCAAGAGACTTTCTTT.

In DNA form, the CDR3 reads TGTGCCAGCAGCCCACACGGGGGTGTCTATGGCTACACCTTC. The encoded protein is CASSPHGGVYGYTF. The genes are TRBV5-8 and TRBJ1-2; TRBD1 is a possible D gene (5 bases). The V and J ends lost 4 bases and 4 bases respectively, with 14 bases between them. This CDR3 spans 14 amino acids. Per germline, CDR1 SGHTS and CDR2 YDEGEE.

The chain links TRBV5-3 to TRBJ2-1, with D perhaps TRBD2 (7 bases). TRBV5-3 is noted as an ORF with a role that remains uncertain. The CDR3 totals 15 residues. V lost 2 bases and J 4 bases, leaving 13 bases between the germline ends. The CDR3 bases are TGTGCCAGAAGCTTCCGGGGGGCCGGTTACAATGAGCAGTTCTTC. Residues: CARSFRGAGYNEQFF.

The rearrangement links TRBV19 to TRBJ2-7; 9 positions match TRBD1. The junction had 9 bases not matched to a gene; V was cut back by 6 bases and J by 6 bases. The CDR3 runs 14 residues. Per the germline V gene, CDR1 is LNHDA and CDR2 is SQIVND (reference sequence). CDR3 protein: CASRPTGGIPEQYF. For the CDR3, the DNA is TGTGCCAGTAGACCGACAGGGGGGATCCCCGAGCAGTACTTC.

The V gene is TRBV6-1, the J gene TRBJ2-3; 9 bases map to TRBD1. The germline V gene encodes CDR1 MNHNS and CDR2 SASEGT. The CDR3 covers 14 residues. J gave up 1 base and V 7 bases, and 3 bases lay outside the gene matches. In DNA, the CDR3 is TGTGCCAGCATCCGGGACAGGGGCACAGATACGCAGTATTTT. This translates into CASIRDRGTDTQYF.

The chain employs TRBV6-6 and TRBJ1-2, with a weak D call TRBD1 (6 bases). Trimming took off 7 bases at V and 4 bases at J, with 13 bases between the two ends. CDR1 is MNHNY, CDR2 SVGAGI, per germline (reference sequence). The CDR3 runs 13 residues. For the CDR3, the DNA is TGTGCCAGCATCGACAGGTTCTCCTATGGCTACACCTTC. Its translation: CASIDRFSYGYTF.

The CDR3 DNA follows: TGTGCCAGCAGACCCGTAGCCGGCGAGACCCAGTACTTC. It codes for CASRPVAGETQYF. V is TRBV6-1 and J is TRBJ2-5; no clear D. This CDR3 spans 13 amino acids. Deletions cut 6 bases from V and 5 bases from J, with 13 bases between. Germline V gene lookup returns CDR1 MNHNS and CDR2 SASEGT.

The V call is TRBV6-5, the J call TRBJ2-7; D may be TRBD1 (7 bases). V shed 6 bases and J shed 3 bases, with 18 bases lying between them. CDR1 MNHEY and CDR2 SVGAGI come from the germline V gene. CDR3 size: 15 residues. The CDR3 is CASSPEGGQLYEQYF. The CDR3 DNA sequence: TGTGCCAGCAGCCCAGAGGGGGGACAGCTCTACGAGCAGTACTTC.

The chain employs TRBV5-8 and TRBJ1-5; D unresolved. This CDR3 has 16 residues. Trimming left V 0 bases short and J 3 bases short, with 13 bases between. Germline CDR1 is SGHTS and CDR2 is YDEGEE. The CDR3 region has the DNA TGTGCCAGCAGCTTGGCTCTCTCTCGGGACAATCAGCCCCAGCATTTT. Encoded protein: CASSLALSRDNQPQHF.

V is TRBV2 and J is TRBJ2-3; the D is unclear. The V and J ends lost 8 bases and 3 bases respectively, with 18 bases between them. The CDR3 has 15 residues. The germline gives CDR1 SNHLY, CDR2 FYNNEI. The CDR3 reads CASSLLSPLTDTQYF. Written as DNA, the CDR3 is TGTGCCAGCTCCTTGTTGAGCCCCTTAACAGATACGCAGTATTTT.

V gene TRBV4-2 combines with J gene TRBJ2-3; TRBD2 agrees at 11 bases. Looked up from germline, CDR1 is LGHNA and CDR2 is YNFKEQ. Germline trimming cut 1 base from V and 0 bases from J; bases unmatched to any gene: 6. The CDR3 covers 18 residues. The CDR3 DNA reads as TGTGCCAGCAGCCAAGGGCTAGCGGGGGGCCTTAGCACAGATACGCAGTATTTT. This codes for CASSQGLAGGLSTDTQYF.

The V gene is TRBV14, the J gene TRBJ2-2; TRBD2 might be the D (7 bases). Looked up from germline, CDR1 is SGHDN and CDR2 is FVKESK. Trimming removed 1 base at V and 4 bases at J, with 28 bases between. CDR3 length equals 21 residues. Written as DNA, the CDR3 is TGTGCCAGCAGCCAAGTCCCTCCCCACTATGGGGGGGGGCCGAGCACCGGGGAGCTGTTTTTT. Translation gives CASSQVPPHYGGGPSTGELFF. The full variable domain, completed using reference TRBV14 and TRBJ2-2, is EAGVTQFPSHSVIEKGQTVTLRCDPISGHDNLYWYRRVMGKEIKFLLHFVKESKQDESGMPNNRFLAERTGGTYSTLKVQPAELEDSGVYFCASSQVPPHYGGGPSTGELFFGEGSRLTVL.

V usage is TRBV5-6 and J usage is TRBJ2-5; TRBD1 matches at 9 bases. Germline CDR1 SGHDT, CDR2 YYEEEE. The CDR3 spans 16 residues. The junction had 12 bases not matched to a gene; V was cut back by 4 bases and J by 5 bases. This CDR3 is CASSRGTGNSRETQYF. For the CDR3, the DNA is TGTGCCAGCAGCCGTGGGACAGGGAATAGTAGGGAGACCCAGTACTTC.

The genes are TRBV27 and TRBJ2-7; tentatively, D is TRBD1 (6 bases). Germline CDR1 MNHEY, CDR2 SMNVEV (reference sequence). This CDR3 region has 16 residues. The V and J ends lost 2 bases and 3 bases respectively, with 17 bases between them. Here the CDR3 reads CASSLIYREGGYEQYF. In DNA form, the CDR3 reads TGTGCCAGCAGTTTAATTTATCGGGAAGGGGGCTACGAGCAGTACTTC.

The chain combines TRBV4-1 with TRBJ1-4; TRBD1 is a possible D gene (5 bases). The CDR3 sequence is 17 residues long. V lost 3 bases and J 4 bases, leaving 18 bases between the germline ends. Germline CDR1 is MGHRA and CDR2 is YSYEKL. The CDR3 nucleotides are TGCGCCAGCAGCCACCATTCCCGCATGCAGGGTAATGAAAAACTGTTTTTT. Its translation is CASSHHSRMQGNEKLFF.

The chain couples TRBV9 to TRBJ2-1, with no clear D. Germline V gives CDR1 SGDLS, CDR2 YYNGEE. This CDR3 has 15 amino acids. Trimming cost V 1 base and J 0 bases, with 8 bases left between them. The CDR3 region is CASSVTWSSYNEQFF. The CDR3 nucleotides are TGTGCCAGCAGCGTAACGTGGAGCTCCTACAATGAGCAGTTCTTC.

CDR3 in amino acids: CASIRTGTGGSAFF. The CDR3 DNA is TGTGCCAGCATCCGAACCGGGACAGGGGGCTCAGCTTTCTTT. The chain joins TRBV6-5 to TRBJ1-1; 12 bases match TRBD1. V trimming: 7 bases; J trimming: 10 bases; junction bases outside the gene matches: 10. Per germline, CDR1 MNHEY and CDR2 SVGAGI. CDR3 length: 14 amino acids.

This rearrangement joins TRBV4-1 to TRBJ1-4, with D tentatively TRBD1 (5 bases). CDR1 and CDR2 from the germline V gene are MGHRA and YSYEKL. The CDR3 is made up of 18 amino acids. Trimming removed 5 bases from V and 0 bases from J, with 19 bases in between. In DNA form, the CDR3 reads TGCGCCAGCAGCGGCGGAGGGCCAGGGCCCCCAACTAATGAAAAACTGTTTTTT. It specifies CASSGGGPGPPTNEKLFF.

This chain joins TRBV19 and TRBJ1-2; maybe TRBD1 (5 bases). From germline, CDR1 is LNHDA and CDR2 SQIVND (reference sequence). The CDR3 sequence is 16 residues long. V shed 2 bases and J shed 5 bases, with 18 bases lying between them. The CDR3 coding sequence is TGTGCCAGTAGTATAACAGGCCCTAGTAGATTATATGGCTACACCTTC. Amino acid sequence: CASSITGPSRLYGYTF.

Details on this clone: The junction departs from germline at one end; a sequencing error may be responsible. Other DNA sequences within the sample encode an identical CDR3. The genes are TRBV30 and TRBJ2-2; tentatively, D is TRBD2 (6 bases). The CDR3 is 15 amino acids. Germline V gene sequence: CDR1 GTSNPN, CDR2 SVGIG (reference sequence). The CDR3: CAWSLVRGGTGELFF. The CDR3 nucleotides are TGTGCCTGGAGTCTTGTGCGGGGCGGGACCGGGGAGCTGTTCTTT.

The chain employs TRBV4-1 and TRBJ2-4, with D possibly TRBD1 on 5 matching bases. V was pared by 1 base and J by 5 bases, with 24 bases between. This CDR3 has 19 amino acids. Germline CDR1 MGHRA, CDR2 YSYEKL. The CDR3 nucleotides are TGCGCCAGCAGCCAAGGCCTAATCGGGCCAGGTCCCAGGGAAAACATTCAGTACTTC. Translation: CASSQGLIGPGPRENIQYF.